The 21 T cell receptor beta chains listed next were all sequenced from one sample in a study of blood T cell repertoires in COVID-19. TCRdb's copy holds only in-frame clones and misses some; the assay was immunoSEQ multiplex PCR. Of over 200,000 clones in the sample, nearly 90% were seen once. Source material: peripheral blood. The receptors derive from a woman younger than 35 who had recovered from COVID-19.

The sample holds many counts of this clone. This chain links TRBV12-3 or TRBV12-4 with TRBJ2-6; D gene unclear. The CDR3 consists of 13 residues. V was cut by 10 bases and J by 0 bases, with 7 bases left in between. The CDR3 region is CATLLSGANVLTF. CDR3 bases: TGTGCCACCCTACTCTCTGGGGCCAACGTCCTGACTTTC.

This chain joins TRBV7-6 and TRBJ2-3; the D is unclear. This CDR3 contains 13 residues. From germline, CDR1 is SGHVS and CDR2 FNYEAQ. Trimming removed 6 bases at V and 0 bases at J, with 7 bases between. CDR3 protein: CASSSTSTDTQYF. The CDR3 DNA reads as TGTGCCAGCAGTTCGACTAGCACAGATACGCAGTATTTT.

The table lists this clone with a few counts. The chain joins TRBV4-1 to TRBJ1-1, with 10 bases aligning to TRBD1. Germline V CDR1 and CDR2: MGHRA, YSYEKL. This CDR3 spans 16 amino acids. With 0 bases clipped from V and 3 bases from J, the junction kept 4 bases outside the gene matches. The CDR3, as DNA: TGCGCCAGCAGCCAAGATCCCGGACAGGGGGACACTGAAGCTTTCTTT. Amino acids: CASSQDPGQGDTEAFF.

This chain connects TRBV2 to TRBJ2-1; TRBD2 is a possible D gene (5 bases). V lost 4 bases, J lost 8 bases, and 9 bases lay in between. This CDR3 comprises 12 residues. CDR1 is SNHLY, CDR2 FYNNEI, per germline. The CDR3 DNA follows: TGTGCCAGCAGTGGGCTAGCCGATGAGCAGTTCTTC. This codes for CASSGLADEQFF.

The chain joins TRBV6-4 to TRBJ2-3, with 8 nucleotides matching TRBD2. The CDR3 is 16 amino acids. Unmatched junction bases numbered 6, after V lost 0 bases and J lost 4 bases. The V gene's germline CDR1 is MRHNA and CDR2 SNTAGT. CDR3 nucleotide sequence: TGTGCCAGCAGTGACTCAGCGGGAGAGAAATCAGATACGCAGTATTTT. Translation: CASSDSAGEKSDTQYF.

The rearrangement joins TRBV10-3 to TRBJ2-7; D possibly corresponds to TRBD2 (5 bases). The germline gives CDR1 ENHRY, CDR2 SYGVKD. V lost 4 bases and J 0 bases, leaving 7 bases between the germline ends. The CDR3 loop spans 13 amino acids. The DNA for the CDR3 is TGTGCCATCAGTGGAGGGCTCTCCTACGAGCAGTACTTC. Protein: CAISGGLSYEQYF.

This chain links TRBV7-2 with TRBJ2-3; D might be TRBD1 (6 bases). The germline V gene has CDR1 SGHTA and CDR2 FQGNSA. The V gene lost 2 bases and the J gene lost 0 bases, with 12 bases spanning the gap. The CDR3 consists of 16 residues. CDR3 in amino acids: CASSLMGDTSTDTQYF. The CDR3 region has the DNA TGTGCCAGCAGCTTAATGGGGGACACTAGCACAGATACGCAGTATTTT.

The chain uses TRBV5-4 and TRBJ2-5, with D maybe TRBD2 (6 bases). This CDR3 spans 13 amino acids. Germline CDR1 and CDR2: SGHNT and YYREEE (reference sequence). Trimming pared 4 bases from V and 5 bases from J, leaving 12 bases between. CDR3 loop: CASSNGGMETQYF. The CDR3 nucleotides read TGTGCCAGCAGCAACGGGGGTATGGAGACCCAGTACTTC. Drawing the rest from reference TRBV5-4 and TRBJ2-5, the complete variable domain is ETGVTQSPTHLIKTRGQQVTLRCSSQSGHNTVSWYQQALGQGPQFIFQYYREEENGRGNFPPRFSGLQFPNYSSELNVNALELDDSALYLCASSNGGMETQYFGPGTRLLVL.

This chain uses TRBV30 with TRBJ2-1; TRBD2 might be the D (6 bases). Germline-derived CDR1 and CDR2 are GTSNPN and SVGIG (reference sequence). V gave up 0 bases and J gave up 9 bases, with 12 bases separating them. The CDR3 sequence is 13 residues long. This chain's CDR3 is CAWSVGSGGEQFF. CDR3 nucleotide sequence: TGTGCCTGGAGTGTCGGCTCCGGGGGTGAGCAGTTCTTC.

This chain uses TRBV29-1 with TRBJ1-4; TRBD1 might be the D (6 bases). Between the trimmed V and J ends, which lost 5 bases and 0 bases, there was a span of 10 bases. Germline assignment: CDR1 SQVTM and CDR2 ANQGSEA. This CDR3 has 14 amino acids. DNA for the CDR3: TGCAGCGTTACAGGGATCGCAACTAATGAAAAACTGTTTTTT. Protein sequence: CSVTGIATNEKLFF.

CDR3 amino acids: CASSSGTADTEAFF. CDR3 DNA: TGTGCCAGTAGCTCAGGGACAGCAGACACTGAAGCTTTCTTT. The chain employs TRBV19 and TRBJ1-1; 7 bases align to TRBD1. The length of the CDR3 is 14 residues. Germline loops: CDR1 LNHDA, CDR2 SQIVND (reference sequence). After removal of 6 bases from V and 3 bases from J, the junction contained 7 bases not matched to a gene.

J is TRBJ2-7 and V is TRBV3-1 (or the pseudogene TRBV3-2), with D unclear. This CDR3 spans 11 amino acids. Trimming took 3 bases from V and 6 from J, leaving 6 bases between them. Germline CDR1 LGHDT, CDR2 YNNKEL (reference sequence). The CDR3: CASSQSAEQYF. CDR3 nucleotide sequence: TGTGCCAGCAGCCAGAGTGCCGAGCAGTACTTC.

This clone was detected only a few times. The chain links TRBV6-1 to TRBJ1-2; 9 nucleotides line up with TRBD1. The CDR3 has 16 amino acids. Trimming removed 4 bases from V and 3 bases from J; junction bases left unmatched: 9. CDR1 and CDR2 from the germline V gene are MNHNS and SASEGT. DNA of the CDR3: TGTGCCAGCAGTGGAAAACAGGGGGCGAGGGACTATGGCTACACCTTC. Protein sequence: CASSGKQGARDYGYTF.

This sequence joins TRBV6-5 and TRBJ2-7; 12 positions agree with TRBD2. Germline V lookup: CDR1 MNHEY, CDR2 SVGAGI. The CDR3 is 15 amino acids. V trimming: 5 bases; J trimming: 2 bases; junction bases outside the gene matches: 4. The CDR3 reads CASSRTSGVPYEQYF. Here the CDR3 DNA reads TGTGCCAGCAGTCGGACTAGCGGGGTCCCCTACGAGCAGTACTTC.

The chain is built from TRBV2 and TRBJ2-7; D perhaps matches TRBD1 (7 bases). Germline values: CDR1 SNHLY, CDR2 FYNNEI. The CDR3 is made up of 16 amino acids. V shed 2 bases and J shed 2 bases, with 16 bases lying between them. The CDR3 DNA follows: TGTGCCAGCAGTGAAATGCGGGACAGACCTACCTACGAGCAGTACTTC. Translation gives CASSEMRDRPTYEQYF.

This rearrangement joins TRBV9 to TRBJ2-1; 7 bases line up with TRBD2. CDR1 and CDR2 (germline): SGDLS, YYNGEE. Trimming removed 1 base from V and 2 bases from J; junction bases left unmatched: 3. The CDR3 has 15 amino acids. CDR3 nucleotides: TGTGCCAGCAGCGTAAGACTAGCTGCCTACAATGAGCAGTTCTTC. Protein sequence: CASSVRLAAYNEQFF.

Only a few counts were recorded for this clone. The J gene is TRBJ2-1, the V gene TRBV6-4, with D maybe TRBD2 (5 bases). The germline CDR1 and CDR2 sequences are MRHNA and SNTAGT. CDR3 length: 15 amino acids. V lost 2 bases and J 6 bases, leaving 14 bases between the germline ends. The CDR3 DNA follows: TGTGCCAGCAGTGACACAGAGTCGGGGAGCAATGAGCAGTTCTTC. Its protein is CASSDTESGSNEQFF.

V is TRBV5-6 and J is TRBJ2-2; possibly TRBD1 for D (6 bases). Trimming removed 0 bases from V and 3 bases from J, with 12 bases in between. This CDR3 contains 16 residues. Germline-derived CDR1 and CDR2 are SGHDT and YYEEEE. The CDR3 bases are TGTGCCAGCAGCTTGGATCAGGGGCGAGACACCGGGGAGCTGTTTTTT. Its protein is CASSLDQGRDTGELFF.

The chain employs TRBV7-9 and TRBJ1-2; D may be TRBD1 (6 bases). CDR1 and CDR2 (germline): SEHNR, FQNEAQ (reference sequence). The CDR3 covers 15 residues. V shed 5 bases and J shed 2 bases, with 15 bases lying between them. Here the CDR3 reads CASSTLQGENYGYTF. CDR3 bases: TGTGCCAGCAGCACACTACAGGGAGAAAACTATGGCTACACCTTC.

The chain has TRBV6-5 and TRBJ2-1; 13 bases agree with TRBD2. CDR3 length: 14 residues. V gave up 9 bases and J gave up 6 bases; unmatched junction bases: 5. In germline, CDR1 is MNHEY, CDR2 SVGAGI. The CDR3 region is CASRLAGGFNEQFF. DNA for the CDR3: TGTGCCAGTAGACTAGCGGGAGGCTTCAATGAGCAGTTCTTC.

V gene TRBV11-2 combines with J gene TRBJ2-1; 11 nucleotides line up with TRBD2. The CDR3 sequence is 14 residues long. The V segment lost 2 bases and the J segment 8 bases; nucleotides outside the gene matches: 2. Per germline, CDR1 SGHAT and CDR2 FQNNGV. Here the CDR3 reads CASSLLAGGDEQFF. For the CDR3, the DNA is TGTGCCAGCAGCTTATTAGCGGGAGGGGATGAGCAGTTCTTC.